Listed here are 30 T cell receptor beta chains from one sample, sequenced in a study of post-analysis software for immune sequencing data. Unique molecular identifiers tagged the TCR beta cDNA libraries. TCRdb re-called the PCR reads through MiXCR, storing one row per CDR3 protein. The sample holds 160,000 or so distinct CDR3 sequences, around 36% seen once. The starting material was blood, obtained after autologous hematopoietic stem cell transplantation. These receptor sequences come from a girl between 10 and 17 years old with multiple sclerosis.

In this sample, this clonotype turned up a few times. This chain uses TRBV11-2 with TRBJ1-2, with TRBD1 matching over 9 bases. Trimming removed 3 bases from V and 5 bases from J; junction bases left unmatched: 16. The CDR3 consists of 18 residues. The germline V gene encodes CDR1 SGHAT and CDR2 FQNNGV. The CDR3 DNA reads TGTGCCAGCAGCTTTCCGAAAGGGACAGGGACCGGGCGTTATGGCTACACCTTC. Translated, it gives CASSFPKGTGTGRYGYTF.

This rearrangement joins TRBV10-3 to TRBJ2-5; D tentatively fits TRBD1 or TRBD2 (7 bases each). CDR1 ENHRY and CDR2 SYGVKD come from the germline V gene. The CDR3 is 14 residues long. Trimming shortened V by 10 bases and J by 3 bases, and 18 bases separated the two germline ends. CDR3 coding DNA: TGTGCCACACGAGCCCAGGGGGGGAAAGAGACCCAGTACTTC. Its protein product is CATRAQGGKETQYF.

This clonotype was counted only a few times. CDR3 nucleotides: TGTGCCAGCAGCCGAGTGGGTATTAACTATGGCTACACCTTC. Translation gives CASSRVGINYGYTF. The chain uses TRBV11-2 and TRBJ1-2; D remains ambiguous. V lost 5 bases to trimming and J lost 1 base, with 11 bases between them. From germline, CDR1 is SGHAT and CDR2 FQNNGV. This CDR3 has 14 amino acids. Complete variable domain (other parts from reference TRBV11-2 and TRBJ1-2): EAGVAQSPRYKIIEKRQSVAFWCNPISGHATLYWYQQILGQGPKLLIQFQNNGVVDDSQLPKDRFSAERLKGVDSTLKIQPAKLEDSAVYLCASSRVGINYGYTFGSGTRLTVV.

The CDR3 DNA is TGTGCCACGAAAATCGGCGGACTTAATGAAAAACTGTTTTTT. It specifies CATKIGGLNEKLFF. V gene TRBV28 combines with J gene TRBJ1-4, with unresolved D. Germline V gene sequence: CDR1 MDHEN, CDR2 SYDVKM. Trimming removed 10 bases from V and 4 bases from J, with 16 bases in between. This CDR3 contains 14 residues.

This clonotype was observed a handful of times. CDR3 residues: CASSQDDGQGGNEKLFF. The DNA of the CDR3 is TGTGCCAGCAGCCAAGATGACGGACAGGGGGGTAATGAAAAACTGTTTTTT. The J gene is TRBJ1-4, the V gene TRBV3-1; 10 bases are a match to TRBD1. CDR1 and CDR2 from the germline V gene are LGHDT and YNNKEL (reference sequence). V lost 0 bases, J lost 4 bases, and 5 bases stayed unmatched. The CDR3 contains 17 residues.

The rearrangement joins TRBV7-6 to TRBJ2-3; D call uncertain. Per the germline V gene, CDR1 is SGHVS and CDR2 is FNYEAQ. The CDR3 contains 13 residues. Trimming took 4 bases from V and 1 from J, leaving 6 bases between them. The DNA of the CDR3 is TGTGCCAGCAGCTCTCTGGGCACAGATACGCAGTATTTT. This codes for CASSSLGTDTQYF.

This chain links TRBV6-2 or TRBV6-3 with TRBJ1-2; 9 bases match TRBD1. The CDR3 covers 16 residues. Looked up from germline, CDR1 is MNHEY and CDR2 is SVGEGT. Trimming removed 2 bases from V and 8 bases from J; junction bases left unmatched: 12. CDR3 sequence (DNA): TGTGCCAGCAGTTACCCCCTCTGGACAGGGGACGACGGCTACACCTTC. It yields the protein CASSYPLWTGDDGYTF.

This chain connects TRBV20-1 to TRBJ2-7; D perhaps matches TRBD2 (5 bases). Trimming shortened V by 0 bases and J by 3 bases, and 15 bases separated the two germline ends. CDR1 and CDR2 (germline): DFQATT, SNEGSKA (reference sequence). This CDR3 region has 15 residues. CDR3: CSARDWRFHFYEQYF. In DNA, the CDR3 is TGCAGTGCTAGAGATTGGAGGTTCCACTTCTACGAGCAGTACTTC.

CDR3 in amino acids: CASSPGTSSHNEQFF. The CDR3, as DNA: TGTGCCAGCAGCCCCGGGACTAGCAGTCACAATGAGCAGTTCTTC. This chain joins TRBV6-5 and TRBJ2-1; 9 bases are a match to TRBD2. V shed 6 bases, J shed 5 bases, and the junction held 8 bases outside the gene matches. This CDR3 region has 15 residues. CDR1 and CDR2 (germline): MNHEY, SVGAGI.

This clonotype was detected only a few times. Written as DNA, the CDR3 is TGTGCCAGCAGGGAGGACAGGGGACGCGAGCAGTACTTC. Protein: CASREDRGREQYF. The chain employs TRBV28 and TRBJ2-7; 9 bases agree with TRBD1. The CDR3 extends over 13 amino acids. J lost 6 bases, V lost 6 bases, and 6 bases had no gene match. Germline V lookup: CDR1 MDHEN, CDR2 SYDVKM. The variable domain in full, with the rest retrieved from reference TRBV28 and TRBJ2-7, is DVKVTQSSRYLVKRTGEKVFLECVQDMDHENMFWYRQDPGLGLRLIYFSYDVKMKEKGDIPEGYSVSREKKERFSLILESASTNQTSMYLCASREDRGREQYFGPGTRLTVT.

The rearrangement joins TRBV29-1 to TRBJ2-7; 11 bases fit TRBD2. The J call could be wrong; TRBJ2-5 is a better fit for the DNA end. CDR3 size: 15 residues. Germline CDR1 reads SQVTM; CDR2 reads ANQGSEA. The CDR3, as DNA: TGCGGCGGCGCCGGGACTAGCGGAGTGGGGGAGACCCAGTACTTC. It specifies CGGAGTSGVGETQYF.

A few counts support this clonotype. The chain recombines TRBV20-1 with TRBJ2-5, with D possibly TRBD1 on 6 matching bases. The CDR3 is made up of 14 amino acids. V lost 1 base and J 5 bases, leaving 14 bases between the germline ends. Germline CDR1 is DFQATT and CDR2 is SNEGSKA (reference sequence). In DNA, the CDR3 is TGCAGTGCTAGAGGGACAGAGTTTACGGAGACCCAGTACTTC. This codes for CSARGTEFTETQYF.

This clonotype was seen a few times. This chain connects TRBV28 to TRBJ2-3; D may be TRBD1 (5 bases). V dropped 7 bases and J dropped 0 bases, with 14 bases sitting between them. CDR1 MDHEN and CDR2 SYDVKM come from the germline V gene. The CDR3 length is 15 residues. The CDR3 here is CASTPLGASTDTQYF. DNA for the CDR3: TGTGCCAGCACTCCCCTAGGGGCTAGCACAGATACGCAGTATTTT. Full variable domain (outside the CDR3, taken from reference TRBV28 and TRBJ2-3): DVKVTQSSRYLVKRTGEKVFLECVQDMDHENMFWYRQDPGLGLRLIYFSYDVKMKEKGDIPEGYSVSREKKERFSLILESASTNQTSMYLCASTPLGASTDTQYFGPGTRLTVL.

As for this clonotype: It is unclear where the CDR3 begins or ends on the DNA, so no DNA is shown, and the CDR3 is as TCRdb lists it. This chain connects TRBV12-3 or TRBV12-4 to TRBJ1-1. The CDR3 has 15 amino acids, counting both end residues. The CDR3 protein is CASSSSALLNTEAFF.

This clonotype is termed medium-sized (0.01 to 0.1%). The gene calls are TRBV20-1 and TRBJ1-2; no definite D call. Germline V gene sequence: CDR1 DFQATT, CDR2 SNEGSKA (reference sequence). The CDR3 totals 15 residues. V lost 2 bases and J 3 bases, leaving 16 bases between the germline ends. The CDR3 sequence is CSARPVLIGDYGYTF. The CDR3 DNA reads TGCAGTGCTAGACCGGTACTGATAGGTGACTATGGCTACACCTTC.

This clonotype occurred a few times. J is TRBJ2-7 and V is TRBV12-3 or TRBV12-4, with 8 nucleotides matching TRBD1. The CDR3 loop spans 16 amino acids. V shed 5 bases and J 4 bases; nucleotides not matched to a gene: 13. The CDR3 reads CASSRGQALYPYEQYF. In DNA form, the CDR3 reads TGTGCCAGCAGTCGGGGACAGGCACTGTATCCATACGAGCAGTACTTC.

This clonotype was seen only a few times. The genes are TRBV5-1 and TRBJ2-7, with unresolved D. With 7 bases removed from V and 0 bases from J, the gap between germline ends came to 20 bases. The CDR3 spans 16 residues. Germline V gene sequence: CDR1 SGHRS, CDR2 YFSETQ. The CDR3 loop reads CASSSQDVQTSYEQYF. CDR3 DNA: TGCGCCAGCTCTTCCCAGGACGTCCAGACCTCCTACGAGCAGTACTTC.

This chain uses TRBV4-3 with TRBJ1-5; 7 bases are a match to TRBD1. With 0 bases clipped from V and 1 base from J, the junction kept 9 bases outside the gene matches. The CDR3 has 18 residues. Per germline, CDR1 LGHNA and CDR2 YSLEER. CDR3 region: CASSQDWGQFSSNQPQHF. The CDR3 nucleotides read TGCGCCAGCAGCCAAGACTGGGGACAGTTTTCCAGCAATCAGCCCCAGCATTTT.

This clonotype has a count of ten or more. The gene calls are TRBV7-9 and TRBJ2-1, with TRBD1 matching over 7 bases. This CDR3 region has 14 residues. V dropped 5 bases and J dropped 8; count of bases not matched to a gene: 9. Germline V gene data show CDR1 as SEHNR and CDR2 as FQNEAQ (reference sequence). DNA of the CDR3: TGTGCCAGCAGCCACTCAGACAGGGCCCATGAGCAGTTCTTC. Its translation is CASSHSDRAHEQFF.

The chain combines TRBV9 with TRBJ2-7; 8 bases are shared with TRBD1. This CDR3 spans 15 amino acids. V lost 5 bases and J lost 2; bases outside the gene matches: 9. Germline-derived CDR1 and CDR2 are SGDLS and YYNGEE. CDR3 nucleotides: TGTGCCAGCAGTAACCGGGGACAGGCCCCCTACGAGCAGTACTTC. Translation: CASSNRGQAPYEQYF.

The V call is TRBV18, the J call TRBJ2-6; 9 bases agree with TRBD1. The CDR3 runs 18 residues. Germline V gene lookup returns CDR1 KGHSH and CDR2 LQKENI. The V and J ends lost 3 bases and 2 bases, in that order; junction bases with no gene match: 8. The CDR3 DNA reads as TGTGCCAGCTCACCTCTCACCGGGACAGGGACTGGGGCCAACGTCCTGACTTTC. Encoded protein: CASSPLTGTGTGANVLTF.

With regard to this clonotype: Its ends do not fully match the called genes, so a read error is possible. The rearrangement joins TRBV5-1 to TRBJ2-1; 12 bases align to TRBD1. Germline values: CDR1 SGHRS, CDR2 YFSETQ. The CDR3 has 19 amino acids. CDR3 loop: CASSLGPAGTGGARNEQFF. DNA of the CDR3: TGCGCCAGCAGTTTGGGACCTGCCGGGACAGGGGGCGCGAGAAATGAGCAGTTCTTC.

This clonotype was counted a few times. The genes are TRBV12-3 or TRBV12-4 and TRBJ2-3; TRBD1 matches at 12 bases. There are 16 residues in the CDR3. V shed 5 bases, J shed 2 bases, and the junction held 5 bases outside the gene matches. The CDR3 DNA reads as TGTGCCAGCAGTCTTGGGACAGGGGGCCCCACAGATACGCAGTATTTT. This codes for CASSLGTGGPTDTQYF.

The chain is built from TRBV28 and TRBJ1-4, with TRBD1 matching 11 bases. J gave up 10 bases and V 8 bases, and 6 bases lay outside the gene matches. The germline V gene encodes CDR1 MDHEN and CDR2 SYDVKM. CDR3 length equals 13 residues. DNA for the CDR3: TGTGCCAGCGGCGGGACAGGGGGGGGAAAACTGTTTTTT. This sequence encodes CASGGTGGGKLFF.

The chain recombines TRBV5-1 with TRBJ2-7, with D hard to call. The CDR3 contains 11 residues. The germline V and J ends were trimmed by 0 bases and 6 bases, with 4 bases remaining between them. CDR1 SGHRS and CDR2 YFSETQ come from the germline V gene. The CDR3 DNA follows: TGCGCCAGCAGCTTGGGGGCCGAGCAGTACTTC. Amino acid sequence: CASSLGAEQYF.

This clonotype occurred a few times. This chain links TRBV5-4 with TRBJ2-2; D possibly corresponds to TRBD1 (7 bases). V was clipped by 4 bases and J by 1 base, with 14 bases between them. CDR3 size: 16 residues. Germline lookup yields CDR1 SGHNT and CDR2 YYREEE (reference sequence). The CDR3 region is CASSPKQGGNTGELFF. The CDR3 DNA is TGTGCCAGCAGCCCTAAGCAGGGGGGGAACACCGGGGAGCTGTTTTTT.

This clonotype showed up just a few times. As DNA, the CDR3 is TGTGCCAGCAGCCGGCGACTAGCGGCGAACACCGGGGAGCTGTTTTTT. It encodes CASSRRLAANTGELFF. The genes are TRBV7-2 and TRBJ2-2; 9 bases line up with TRBD2. The CDR3 contains 16 residues. Germline V lookup: CDR1 SGHTA, CDR2 FQGNSA. Trimming took 5 bases from V and 0 from J; bases not matched to a gene: 4.

This clonotype was counted between two and nine times. The V and J genes are TRBV5-1 and TRBJ1-2, with TRBD1 matching over 8 bases. J was trimmed by 5 bases and V by 0 bases; bases with no gene match: 3. CDR1 and CDR2 from the germline V gene are SGHRS and YFSETQ. The CDR3 is 14 residues long. The CDR3 DNA sequence: TGCGCCAGCAGCTTGGCCGGGACAGGTTATGGCTACACCTTC. This translates into CASSLAGTGYGYTF.

This clonotype was found a few times. The chain joins TRBV3-1 to TRBJ2-5, with 14 nucleotides matching TRBD2. The length of the CDR3 is 18 residues. The junction had 5 bases not matched to a gene; V was cut back by 0 bases and J by 2 bases. Germline V gene lookup returns CDR1 LGHDT and CDR2 YNNKEL (reference sequence). In nucleotides, the CDR3 is TGTGCCAGCAGCCAAGAGGGGACTAGCGGGAGAGTACAAGAGACCCAGTACTTC. Its protein product is CASSQEGTSGRVQETQYF.

The DNA of the CDR3 is TGTGCCAGCAGCTCCCTGACAGGGGGCCCTAATGAGCAGTTCTTC. Its protein product is CASSSLTGGPNEQFF. This sequence joins TRBV7-9 and TRBJ2-1; 10 bases are shared with TRBD1. V lost 4 bases, J lost 7 bases, and 7 bases stayed unmatched. This CDR3 contains 15 residues. Germline V gene lookup returns CDR1 SEHNR and CDR2 FQNEAQ (reference sequence). The entire variable domain, with the rest obtained from reference TRBV7-9 and TRBJ2-1, is as follows: DTGVSQNPRHKITKRGQNVTFRCDPISEHNRLYWYRQTLGQGPEFLTYFQNEAQLEKSRLLSDRFSAERPKGSFSTLEIQRTEQGDSAMYLCASSSLTGGPNEQFFGPGTRLTVL.